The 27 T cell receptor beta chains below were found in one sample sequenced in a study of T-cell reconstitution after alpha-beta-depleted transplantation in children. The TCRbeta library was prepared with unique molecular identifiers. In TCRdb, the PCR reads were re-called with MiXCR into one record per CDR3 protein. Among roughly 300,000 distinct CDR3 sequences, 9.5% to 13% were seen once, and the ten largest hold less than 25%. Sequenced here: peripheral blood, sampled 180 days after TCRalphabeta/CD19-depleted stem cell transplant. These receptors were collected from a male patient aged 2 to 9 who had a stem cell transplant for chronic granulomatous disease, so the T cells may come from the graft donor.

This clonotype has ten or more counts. This CDR3 reads CASSYFASGSGELFF. CDR3 sequence (DNA): TGTGCCAGCAGTTACTTTGCCTCAGGGTCCGGGGAGCTGTTTTTT. The rearrangement links TRBV6-5 to TRBJ2-2; D might be TRBD1 (5 bases). The V end lost 1 base, the J end lost 6 bases, and 12 bases lay between the germline ends. Germline values: CDR1 MNHEY, CDR2 SVGAGI. CDR3 length: 15 amino acids.

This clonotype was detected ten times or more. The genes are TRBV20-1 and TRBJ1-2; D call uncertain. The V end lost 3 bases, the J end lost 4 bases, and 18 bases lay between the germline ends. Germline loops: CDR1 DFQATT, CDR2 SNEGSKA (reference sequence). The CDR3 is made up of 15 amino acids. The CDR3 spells CSASGRTERGYGYTF. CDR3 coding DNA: TGCAGTGCTAGTGGCCGGACGGAGCGAGGCTATGGCTACACCTTC.

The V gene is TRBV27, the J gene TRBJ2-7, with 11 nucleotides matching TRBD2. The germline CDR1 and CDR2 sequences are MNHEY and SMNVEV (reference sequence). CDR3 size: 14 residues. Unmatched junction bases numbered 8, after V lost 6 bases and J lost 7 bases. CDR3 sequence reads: CASSRLAGHREQYF. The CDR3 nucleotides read TGTGCCAGCAGCAGACTAGCGGGGCATCGAGAGCAGTACTTC.

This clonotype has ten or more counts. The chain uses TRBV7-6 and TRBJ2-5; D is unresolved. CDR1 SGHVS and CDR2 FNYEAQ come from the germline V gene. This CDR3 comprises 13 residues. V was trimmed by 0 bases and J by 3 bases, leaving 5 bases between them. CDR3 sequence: CASSLAWKETQYF. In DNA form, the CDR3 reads TGTGCCAGCAGCTTAGCCTGGAAAGAGACCCAGTACTTC.

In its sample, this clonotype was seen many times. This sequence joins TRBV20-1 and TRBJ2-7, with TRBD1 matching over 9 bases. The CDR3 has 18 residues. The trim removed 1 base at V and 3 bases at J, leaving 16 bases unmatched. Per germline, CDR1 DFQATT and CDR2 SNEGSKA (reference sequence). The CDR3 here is CSARAPRAGGQGLYEQYF. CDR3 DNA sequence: TGCAGTGCTAGAGCCCCAAGAGCCGGGGGACAGGGTCTCTACGAGCAGTACTTC.

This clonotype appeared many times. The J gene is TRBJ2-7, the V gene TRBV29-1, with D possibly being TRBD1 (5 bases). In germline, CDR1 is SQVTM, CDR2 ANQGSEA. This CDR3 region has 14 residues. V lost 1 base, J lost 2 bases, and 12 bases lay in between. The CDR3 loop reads CSVEGRQPPYEQYF. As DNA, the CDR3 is TGCAGCGTTGAAGGTAGACAGCCACCCTACGAGCAGTACTTC.

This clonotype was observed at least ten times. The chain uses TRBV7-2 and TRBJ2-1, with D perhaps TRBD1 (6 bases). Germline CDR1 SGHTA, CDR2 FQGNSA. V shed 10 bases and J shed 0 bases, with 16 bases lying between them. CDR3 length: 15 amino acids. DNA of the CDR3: TGTGCCACCAAAAAGGGGGTTAGCTCCTACAATGAGCAGTTCTTC. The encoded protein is CATKKGVSSYNEQFF.

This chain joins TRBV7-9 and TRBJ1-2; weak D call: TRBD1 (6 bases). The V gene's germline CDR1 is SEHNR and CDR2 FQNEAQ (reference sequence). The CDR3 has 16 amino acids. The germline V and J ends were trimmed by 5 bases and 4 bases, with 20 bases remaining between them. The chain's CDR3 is CASSPNPGQAAYGYTF. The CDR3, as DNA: TGTGCCAGCAGCCCCAATCCGGGACAAGCAGCCTATGGCTACACCTTC.

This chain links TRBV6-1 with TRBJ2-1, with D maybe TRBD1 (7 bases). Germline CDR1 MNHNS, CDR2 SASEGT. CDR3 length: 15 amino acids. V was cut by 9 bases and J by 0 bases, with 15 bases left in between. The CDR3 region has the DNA TGTGCCAGTAGGGCGGGACAGAGCTCCTACAATGAGCAGTTCTTC. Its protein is CASRAGQSSYNEQFF.

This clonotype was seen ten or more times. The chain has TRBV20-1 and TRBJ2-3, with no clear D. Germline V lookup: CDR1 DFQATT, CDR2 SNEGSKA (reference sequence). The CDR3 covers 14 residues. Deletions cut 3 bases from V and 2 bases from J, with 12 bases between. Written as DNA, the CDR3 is TGCAGTGCTAGTAAGGGCCCTAACACAGATACGCAGTATTTT. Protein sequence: CSASKGPNTDTQYF.

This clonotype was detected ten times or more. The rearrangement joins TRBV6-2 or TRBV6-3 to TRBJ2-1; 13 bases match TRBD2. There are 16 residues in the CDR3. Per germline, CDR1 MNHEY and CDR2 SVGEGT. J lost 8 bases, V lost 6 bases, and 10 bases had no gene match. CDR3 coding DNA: TGTGCCAGCAGCCAGACAGGACTAGCGGGAGCGGATGAGCAGTTCTTC. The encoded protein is CASSQTGLAGADEQFF.

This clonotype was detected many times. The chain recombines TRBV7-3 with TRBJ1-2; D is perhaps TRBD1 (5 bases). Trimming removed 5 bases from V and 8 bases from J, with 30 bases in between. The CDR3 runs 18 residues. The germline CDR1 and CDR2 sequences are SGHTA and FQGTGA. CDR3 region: CASSPIGTDVVNQEGYTF. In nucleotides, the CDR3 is TGTGCCAGCAGCCCAATAGGGACGGACGTTGTCAACCAAGAGGGCTACACCTTC.

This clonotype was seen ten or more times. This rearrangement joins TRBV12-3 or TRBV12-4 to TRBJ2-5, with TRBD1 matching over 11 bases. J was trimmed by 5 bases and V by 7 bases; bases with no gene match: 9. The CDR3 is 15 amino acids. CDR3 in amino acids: CASNPGQGEVETQYF. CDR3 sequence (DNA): TGTGCCAGCAACCCGGGACAGGGGGAGGTCGAGACCCAGTACTTC.

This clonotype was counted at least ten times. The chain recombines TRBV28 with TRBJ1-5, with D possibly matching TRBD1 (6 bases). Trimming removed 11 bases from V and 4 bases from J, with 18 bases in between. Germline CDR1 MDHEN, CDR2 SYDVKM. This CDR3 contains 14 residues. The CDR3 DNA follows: TGTGCCCTCGCCCCCGGGGGCGGTAATCAGCCCCAGCATTTT. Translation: CALAPGGGNQPQHF.

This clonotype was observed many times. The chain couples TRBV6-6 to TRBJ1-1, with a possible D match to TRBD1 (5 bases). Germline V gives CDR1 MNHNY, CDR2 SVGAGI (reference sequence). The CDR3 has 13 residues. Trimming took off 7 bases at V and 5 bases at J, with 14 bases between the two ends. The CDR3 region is CASTPTDRTEAFF. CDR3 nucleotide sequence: TGTGCCAGCACCCCGACAGACCGAACTGAAGCTTTCTTT.

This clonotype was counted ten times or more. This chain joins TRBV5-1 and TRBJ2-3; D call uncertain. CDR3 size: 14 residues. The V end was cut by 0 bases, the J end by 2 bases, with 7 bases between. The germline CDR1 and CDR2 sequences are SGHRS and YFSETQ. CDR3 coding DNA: TGCGCCAGCAGCTTGGTAGGCAACACAGATACGCAGTATTTT. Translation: CASSLVGNTDTQYF.

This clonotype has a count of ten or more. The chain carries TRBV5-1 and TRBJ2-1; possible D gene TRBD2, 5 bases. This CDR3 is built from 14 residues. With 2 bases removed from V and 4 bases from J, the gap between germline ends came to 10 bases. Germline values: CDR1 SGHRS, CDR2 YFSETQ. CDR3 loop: CASSLSGEYNEQFF. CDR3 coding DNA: TGCGCCAGCAGCTTAAGCGGTGAATACAATGAGCAGTTCTTC.

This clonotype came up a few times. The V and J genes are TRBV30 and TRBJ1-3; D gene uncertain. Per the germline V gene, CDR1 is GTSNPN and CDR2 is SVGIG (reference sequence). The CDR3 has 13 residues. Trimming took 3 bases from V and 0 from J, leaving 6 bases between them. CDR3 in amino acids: CAWRRNSGNTIYF. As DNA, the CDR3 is TGTGCCTGGAGGCGGAACTCTGGAAACACCATATATTTT.

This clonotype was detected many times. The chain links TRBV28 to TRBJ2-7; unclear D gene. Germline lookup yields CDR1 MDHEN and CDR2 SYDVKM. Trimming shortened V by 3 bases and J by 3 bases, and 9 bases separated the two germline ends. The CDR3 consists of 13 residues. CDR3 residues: CASSFPPRYEQYF. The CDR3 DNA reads TGTGCCAGCAGTTTTCCCCCCCGCTACGAGCAGTACTTC.

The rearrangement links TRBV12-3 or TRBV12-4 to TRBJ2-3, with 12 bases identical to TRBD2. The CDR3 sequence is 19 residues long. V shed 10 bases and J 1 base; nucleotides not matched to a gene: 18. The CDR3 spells CAICFWGLAGGVGTDTQYF. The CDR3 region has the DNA TGTGCCATCTGTTTCTGGGGGCTAGCGGGAGGGGTCGGCACAGATACGCAGTATTTT.

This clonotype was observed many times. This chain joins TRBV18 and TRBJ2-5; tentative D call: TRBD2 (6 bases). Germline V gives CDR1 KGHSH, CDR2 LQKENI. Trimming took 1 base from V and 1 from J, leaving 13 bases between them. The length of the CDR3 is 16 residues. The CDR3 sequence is CASSPQLGLPQETQYF. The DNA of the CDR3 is TGTGCCAGCTCACCACAGCTGGGACTCCCCCAAGAGACCCAGTACTTC.

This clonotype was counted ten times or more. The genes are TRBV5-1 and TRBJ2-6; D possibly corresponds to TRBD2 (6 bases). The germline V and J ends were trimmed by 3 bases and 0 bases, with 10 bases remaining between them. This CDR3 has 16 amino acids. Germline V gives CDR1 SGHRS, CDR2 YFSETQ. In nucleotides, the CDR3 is TGCGCCAGCAGCTGGGACTCCCACTCTGGGGCCAACGTCCTGACTTTC. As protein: CASSWDSHSGANVLTF. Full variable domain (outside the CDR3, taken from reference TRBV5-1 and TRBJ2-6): KAGVTQTPRYLIKTRGQQVTLSCSPISGHRSVSWYQQTPGQGLQFLFEYFSETQRNKGNFPGRFSGRQFSNSRSEMNVSTLELGDSALYLCASSWDSHSGANVLTFGAGSRLTVL.

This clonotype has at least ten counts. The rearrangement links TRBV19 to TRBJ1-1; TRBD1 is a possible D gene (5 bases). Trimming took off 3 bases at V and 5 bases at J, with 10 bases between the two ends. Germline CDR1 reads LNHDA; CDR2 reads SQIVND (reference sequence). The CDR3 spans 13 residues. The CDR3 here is CASSITRETEAFF. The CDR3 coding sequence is TGTGCCAGTAGTATCACCAGGGAGACTGAAGCTTTCTTT.

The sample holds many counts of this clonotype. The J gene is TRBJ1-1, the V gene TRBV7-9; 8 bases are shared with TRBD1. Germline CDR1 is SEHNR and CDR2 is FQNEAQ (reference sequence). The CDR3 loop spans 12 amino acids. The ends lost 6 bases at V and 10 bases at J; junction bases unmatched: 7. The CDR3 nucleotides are TGTGCCAGCAGGTCACAGGGGGACGGAGCTTTCTTT. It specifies CASRSQGDGAFF.

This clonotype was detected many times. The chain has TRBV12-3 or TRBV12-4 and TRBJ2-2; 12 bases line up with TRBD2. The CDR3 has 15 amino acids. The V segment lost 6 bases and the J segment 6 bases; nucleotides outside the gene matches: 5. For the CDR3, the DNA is TGTGCCAGCAGAAGGACTAGCGGGACCCCCGGGGAGCTGTTTTTT. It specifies CASRRTSGTPGELFF.

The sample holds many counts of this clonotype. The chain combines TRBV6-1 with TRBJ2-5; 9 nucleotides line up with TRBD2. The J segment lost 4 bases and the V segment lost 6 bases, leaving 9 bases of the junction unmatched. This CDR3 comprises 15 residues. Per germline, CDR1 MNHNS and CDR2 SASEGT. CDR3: CASRTSSSGVETQYF. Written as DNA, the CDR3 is TGTGCCAGCAGAACATCCTCTAGCGGGGTAGAGACCCAGTACTTC.

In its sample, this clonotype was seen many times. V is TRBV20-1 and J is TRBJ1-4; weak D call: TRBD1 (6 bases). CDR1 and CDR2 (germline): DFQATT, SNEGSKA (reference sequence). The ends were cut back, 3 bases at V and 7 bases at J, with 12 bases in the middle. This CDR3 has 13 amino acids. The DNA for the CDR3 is TGCAGTGCTAGTAGGGGGGTTGGTGAAAAACTGTTTTTT. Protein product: CSASRGVGEKLFF.